This T cell receptor beta chain was found in a study of T cell responses to AZD1222 COVID-19 vaccine. Study findings and constraints: Regions 160-218 and 743-854 held dominance among vaccine-associated CD4 TCRs, which spanned spike. Spike-specific TCR repertoires showed rising breadth and depth after two AZD1222 doses. The donor cohort was predominantly white British with a female majority, and clonal diversity may have been underestimated.

V lost 5 bases to trimming and J lost 7 bases; unmatched junction nucleotides: 2. This CDR3 contains 12 residues. Germline lookup yields CDR1 MDHEN and CDR2 SYDVKM. About this clone itself: Its specificity is unknown.

Repertoires were generated with immunoSEQ multiplex PCR, while TCRdb's copy carries only in-frame clones and drops some. The sample has approximately 70,000 clones; less than 90% are singletons. Sample: peripheral blood, taken on day 0 of AZD1222 vaccination. This sequence originates from an adult in good health. The rearrangement links TRBV28 to TRBJ1-2, with 9 positions matching TRBD1. The CDR3 sequence: CASSDRGFGYTF. The CDR3 coding sequence is TGTGCCAGCAGTGACAGGGGGTTTGGCTACACCTTC.